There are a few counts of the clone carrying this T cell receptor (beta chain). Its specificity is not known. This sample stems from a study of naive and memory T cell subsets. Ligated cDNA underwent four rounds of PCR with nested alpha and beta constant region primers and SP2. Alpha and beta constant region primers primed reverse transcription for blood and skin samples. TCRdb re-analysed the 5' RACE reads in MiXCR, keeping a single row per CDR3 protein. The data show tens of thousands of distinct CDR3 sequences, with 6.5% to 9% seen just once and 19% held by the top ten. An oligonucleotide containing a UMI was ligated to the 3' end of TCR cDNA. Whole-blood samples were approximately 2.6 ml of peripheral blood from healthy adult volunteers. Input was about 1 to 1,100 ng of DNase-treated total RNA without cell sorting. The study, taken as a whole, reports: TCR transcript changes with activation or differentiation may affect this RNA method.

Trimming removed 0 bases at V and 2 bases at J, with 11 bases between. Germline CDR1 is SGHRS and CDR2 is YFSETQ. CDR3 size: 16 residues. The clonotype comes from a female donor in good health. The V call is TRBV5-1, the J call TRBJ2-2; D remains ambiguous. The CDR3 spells CASSLVVRRNTGELFF. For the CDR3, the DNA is TGCGCCAGCAGCTTGGTCGTCAGGAGAAACACCGGGGAGCTGTTTTTT. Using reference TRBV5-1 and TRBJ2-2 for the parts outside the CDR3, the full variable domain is KAGVTQTPRYLIKTRGQQVTLSCSPISGHRSVSWYQQTPGQGLQFLFEYFSETQRNKGNFPGRFSGRQFSNSRSEMNVSTLELGDSALYLCASSLVVRRNTGELFFGEGSRLTVL.